Following are 2 T cell receptor beta chains from one sample sequenced in a study of T cell changes during pregnancy in multiple sclerosis (dated by TCRdb to about 2019). Library generation was performed with the immunoSEQ multiplex PCR assay. Drawn from immuneACCESS, this table holds only the in-frame rearrangements with V and J called that TCRdb kept. Clones are partly lost; checked studies trace under half to an unresolved V gene and leave the rest unexplained. This sample is represented by tens of thousands of clones; 92% of them were singletons. The ten top clones hold 2% to 2.5% of the sample. Sample: peripheral blood, taken after pregnancy. These receptors all come from a female donor with multiple sclerosis, enrolled in a pregnancy study.

This clone was counted a few times. The chain is built from TRBV7-8 and TRBJ2-1; 7 nucleotides align to TRBD2. The junction had 14 bases not matched to a gene; V was cut back by 0 bases and J by 9 bases. The germline V gene has CDR1 SGHVS and CDR2 FQNEAQ. The CDR3 spans 17 residues. In nucleotides, the CDR3 is TGTGCCAGCAGCTTAGCGACGGGAGCCCACGGGGGGAGTGAGCAGTTCTTC. Protein: CASSLATGAHGGSEQFF.

Written as DNA, the CDR3 is TGTGCCTGGAGTGATACAGGGCTGGGAAGCTACACCTTC. Its translation is CAWSDTGLGSYTF. V gene TRBV30 combines with J gene TRBJ1-2; D is perhaps TRBD1 (6 bases). Trimming pared 1 base from V and 9 bases from J, leaving 15 bases between. This CDR3 has 13 residues. The germline V gene has CDR1 GTSNPN and CDR2 SVGIG (reference sequence).